A selection of T cell receptor beta chains follows, all from one sample in a study of graft-versus-host responses after intestinal transplantation. Their target antigens are unknown. Libraries were prepared by immunoSEQ multiplex PCR; TCRdb keeps only in-frame clonotypes and omits some of them. Here the sample spans about 98,000 clones, less than 90% being singletons. This sample comprised unstimulated CD8+ T cells sorted from spleen or lymph node cells, obtained before intestinal transplant. The receptors shown here come from a human donor who received an intestinal transplant. Each CDR3 is given with its conserved first and last residue. The order of the fields is CDR3 length, V gene, J gene, CDR3 protein.

15,TRBV6-5,TRBJ2-7,CASSLYSGSDYEQYF
14,TRBV2,TRBJ2-2,CASSEPWGPGELFF
15,TRBV7-7,TRBJ2-5,CASSLAYGGAETQYF
15,TRBV6-5,TRBJ2-6,CASSTDSSGANVLTF
12,TRBV15,TRBJ2-7,CATAQGLGEQYF
13,TRBV6-1,TRBJ2-7,CASSEPSVYEQYF
21,TRBV9,TRBJ2-2,CASSVYPAGGTGGGSTGELFF
18,TRBV4-1,TRBJ2-5,CASSQVGAGGPYQETQYF
16,TRBV6-5,TRBJ1-3,CASSYSDGGSGNTIYF
13,TRBV10-3,TRBJ1-1,CAIWTGVNTEAFF
11,TRBV6-1,TRBJ2-7,CASSSTREQYF
9,TRBV29-1,TRBJ1-1,CSVEPEAFF
16,TRBV6-1,TRBJ1-2,CASSAARQVPNYGYTF
14,TRBV27,TRBJ2-3,CASSLRFPTDTQYF
12,TRBV2,TRBJ2-1,CAIRLNNNEQFF
14,TRBV11-3,TRBJ2-1,CASSLTSSYNEQFF
12,TRBV27,TRBJ2-7,CASSLAGDEQYF
14,TRBV6-6,TRBJ2-3,CASRAPTYTDTQYF
14,TRBV25-1,TRBJ1-5,CASSEGTGDQPQHF
13,TRBV7-9,TRBJ2-5,CASGMDVQETQYF
17,TRBV4-1,TRBJ2-5,CASSQDTREASQETQYF
15,TRBV5-1,TRBJ1-4,CASSNRDSTREKLFF
16,TRBV4-1,TRBJ2-1,CASSQVLLAGGNEQFF
14,TRBV11-2,TRBJ1-5,CASSLDVGDQPQHF
11,TRBV5-6,TRBJ1-2,CASSLRDGYTF
15,TRBV5-4,TRBJ2-1,CASSWGLESYNEQFF
13,TRBV13,TRBJ2-7,CASSPTGTHEQYF
15,TRBV6-6,TRBJ1-5,CASSYSIDGNQPQHF
16,TRBV2,TRBJ2-1,CASSEPRQGHYNEQFF
17,TRBV21-1,TRBJ1-1,CASSKGHRDPTNTEAFF
13,TRBV4-1,TRBJ2-7,CASSEGSSYEQYF
13,TRBV27,-,CASSFGAPYEQYF
15,TRBV28,TRBJ1-5,CASSMTDRAHQPQHF
17,TRBV12-2,TRBJ2-3,CASRLLTSGGSADTQYF
12,TRBV25-1,TRBJ1-2,CASRGQGPGYTF
15,TRBV7-6,TRBJ1-1,CASSPHRDPYTEAFF
15,TRBV4-1,TRBJ2-2,CASSHTIRGTGELFF
16,TRBV28,TRBJ1-5,CASSLIGDGSNQPQHF
16,TRBV28,TRBJ2-3,CASTSPFRGQGDTQYF
14,TRBV2,TRBJ1-5,CASSEGTSNQPQHF
15,TRBV28,TRBJ2-7,CASRSLGTSVYEQYF
15,TRBV25-1,TRBJ1-4,CASSPPGGQNEKLFF
16,TRBV6-1,TRBJ2-3,CASSDPSTRGDYSQYF
15,TRBV4-1,TRBJ2-2,CASTLRTDNTGELFF
13,TRBV6-1,TRBJ1-5,CASSYQSNQPQHF
16,TRBV5-1,TRBJ2-3,CASSLAGTTFGDTQYF
17,TRBV4-1,TRBJ2-7,CASSQEAVDGGPYEQYF
16,TRBV5-6,TRBJ2-1,CASSLESGGSYNEQFF
13,TRBV9,TRBJ2-1,CASSLGATESQFF
16,TRBV27,TRBJ1-1,CASSLSGQGGNTEAFF
16,TRBV10-2,TRBJ2-3,CASSESDGPSTDTQYF
12,TRBV6-5,TRBJ1-2,CASRVWDIGYTF
16,TRBV4-1,TRBJ2-1,CASSQGRGGLWDEQFF
12,TRBV29-1,TRBJ2-3,CSVLGQPYTQYF
15,TRBV19,TRBJ1-5,CASSIYNSFNQPQHF
15,TRBV10-3,TRBJ2-3,CAISERGQGTDTQYF
13,TRBV5-6,TRBJ2-7,CASTLGGAHEQYF
15,TRBV19,TRBJ1-6,CASTPTGYNNSPLHF
17,TRBV18,TRBJ2-7,CASSPDSGGPLGYEQYF
13,TRBV7-3,TRBJ1-1,CASSPTGNTEAFF